The clone carrying this TCR beta chain was seen many times. Looked up from germline, CDR1 is LNHNV and CDR2 is YYDKDF (reference sequence). The V gene lost 3 bases and the J gene lost 7 bases, with 9 bases spanning the gap. The CDR3 length is 12 residues. The source of the sample is a study of blood T cells in healthy people across ages. A second PCR of about 7 to 11 cycles used a sample-barcoded 5' primer and a J-beta primer mix. TCRdb passed the 5' RACE reads through MiXCR, listing each CDR3 protein once. Of some 930,000 distinct CDR3 sequences detected, roughly 29% appear once; the ten largest clones hold roughly 10%. This sample was shared with a second study, whose subject was T cells of mothers and their children. As that report states: Donation came from a few healthy Caucasian mothers together with their six children.

This chain links TRBV15 with TRBJ2-5, with D perhaps matching TRBD1 (5 bases). Specimen: blood. The clonotype comes from a middle-aged woman in good health. The CDR3 nucleotides are TGTGCCACCAGCAGTGGTACAGGGACCCAGTACTTC. Translating gives CATSSGTGTQYF.